The source of this TCR beta chain is a study of a mutant IDH1 vaccine in newly diagnosed glioma. Looking at the study overall: Most patients had radiochemotherapy with temozolomide before enrollment; others had one alone. At week 47 came visit V13, while visit V12 had come at week 35.

Study-level findings and limits: The occurrence of vaccine-induced immune responses was seen in 90% to 95% of patients. Pseudoprogression seemed unrelated to changes in top peripheral T cell clonotypes.

V shed 2 bases and J shed 4 bases, with 14 bases lying between them. This CDR3 comprises 16 residues. Looked up from germline, CDR1 is MNHEY and CDR2 is SVGAGI. Remarks on this clone: Antigen unknown.

Documented time point: week 47, end of study. Each dose of the vaccine consisted of 300 ug of mutant IDH1 20-mer peptide, with topical imiquimod. The assay was immunoSEQ multiplex PCR, and TCRdb's table has in-frame clones only and misses some. Found here are tens of thousands of clones, around 60% of them singletons; the top ten hold about 5%. The TCR comes from a man in his forties with glioma. Some clones in this sample may be carry-over from other donors' samples. The gene calls are TRBV6-5 and TRBJ2-2; D might be TRBD2 (7 bases). This sample comprised peripheral blood mononuclear cells (PBMCs), obtained from a glioma patient whose treatment included an IDH1 peptide vaccine. The CDR3 sequence: CASSYNGGLGTGELFF. CDR3 DNA sequence: TGTGCCAGCAGTTACAACGGGGGGCTCGGCACCGGGGAGCTGTTTTTT.